Ten or more counts support the clone carrying this T cell receptor (beta chain). V lost 5 bases and J 6 bases, leaving 17 bases between the germline ends. This CDR3 comprises 14 residues. CDR1 DFQATT and CDR2 SNEGSKA come from the germline V gene (reference sequence). Unseparated into fractions, whole blood served as the source from which total RNA was extracted. The sample is drawn from a study of human T cells and chemical hapten exposure. Single cDNA molecules in the library carried unique molecular identifiers attached during preparation. TCRdb recomputed calls from the reads with MiXCR, one row per CDR3 protein. The sample yields roughly 120,000 distinct CDR3 sequences, around 9% seen once.

The sequence was collected from a human donor in good health. Some clones in this sample may be carry-over from other donors' samples. The sample comprised whole blood. V gene TRBV20-1 combines with J gene TRBJ2-1; D is possibly TRBD1 (6 bases). CDR3 nucleotide sequence: TGCAGTGCTTTGCTACAGGGCAGTGGCAATGAGCAGTTCTTC. Translation gives CSALLQGSGNEQFF.